Below are 10 T cell receptor beta chains sequenced from a single sample in a study of T-cell reconstitution after alpha-beta-depleted transplantation in children. Construction of the TCRbeta library involved unique molecular identifiers. One entry per CDR3 protein results from TCRdb running MiXCR on the PCR reads. The sample shows around 93,000 distinct CDR3 sequences, roughly 8% of them seen only once. Sample: PBMCs from the stem cell graft donor, taken from the stem cell graft. The receptors come from a human donor who donated a stem cell graft to a child with congenital amegakaryocytic thrombocytopenia.

This clonotype was found once. This may be a read error: a much more frequent sequence differs by one nucleotide. Without the conserved terminal phenylalanine or tryptophan, this CDR3 likely stems from a read error. The V and J genes are TRBV5-6 and TRBJ2-7; D is unclear. CDR1 and CDR2 (germline): SGHDT, YYEEEE. Deletions cut 9 bases from V and 2 bases from J, with 12 bases between. The CDR3 runs 12 residues. DNA for the CDR3: TGTGCCACTGGTAACCGGGCCTACGAGCAGTACTTG. This codes for CATGNRAYEQYL.

This clonotype has ten or more counts. This chain joins TRBV10-3 and TRBJ2-1; maybe TRBD2 (5 bases). With 2 bases removed from V and 0 bases from J, the gap between germline ends came to 14 bases. This CDR3 comprises 17 residues. Germline CDR1 reads ENHRY; CDR2 reads SYGVKD. In DNA form, the CDR3 reads TGTGCCATCAGTGAGCCGACGGCTGGGAGCTCCTACAATGAGCAGTTCTTC. This sequence encodes CAISEPTAGSSYNEQFF.

This clonotype was recorded at least ten times. This rearrangement joins TRBV20-1 to TRBJ2-7; 9 bases are a match to TRBD1. The J segment lost 3 bases and the V segment lost 5 bases, leaving 5 bases of the junction unmatched. The germline CDR1 and CDR2 sequences are DFQATT and SNEGSKA (reference sequence). This CDR3 spans 13 amino acids. In DNA form, the CDR3 reads TGCAGTGCTCATACGGGACAGGGCTACGAGCAGTACTTC. Translation gives CSAHTGQGYEQYF.

The sample holds many counts of this clonotype. The chain has TRBV7-2 and TRBJ2-1; 7 nucleotides line up with TRBD2. Germline V gene data show CDR1 as SGHTA and CDR2 as FQGNSA. This CDR3 has 15 residues. Losses at the gene ends were 6 bases for V and 7 bases for J; bases not matched to a gene: 12. CDR3 bases: TGTGCCAGCAGAACCGGTGGCGGGAGTAAGAATGAGCAGTTCTTC. Its protein is CASRTGGGSKNEQFF.

This clonotype was recorded a few times. The gene calls are TRBV11-2 and TRBJ2-3, with 9 positions matching TRBD2. Germline CDR1 reads SGHAT; CDR2 reads FQNNGV. CDR3 length equals 17 residues. Trimming cost V 0 bases and J 0 bases; bases outside gene matches: 4. CDR3 loop: CASSLDMTSGSTDTQYF. CDR3 DNA: TGTGCCAGCAGCTTAGATATGACTAGCGGAAGCACAGATACGCAGTATTTT.

This clonotype has ten or more counts. The rearrangement joins TRBV12-3 or TRBV12-4 to TRBJ1-2, with D tentatively TRBD1 (5 bases). The CDR3 runs to 13 residues. V was clipped by 6 bases and J by 0 bases, with 8 bases between them. The CDR3 coding sequence is TGTGCCAGCAGCTTGGGACCTAACTATGGCTACACCTTC. This codes for CASSLGPNYGYTF.

This chain uses TRBV29-1 with TRBJ2-3; TRBD2 aligns across 8 bases. V lost 5 bases to trimming and J lost 0 bases; unmatched junction nucleotides: 10. Per germline, CDR1 SQVTM and CDR2 ANQGSEA. This CDR3 region has 16 residues. The CDR3 protein is CSVRGGVEFSTDTQYF. In nucleotides, the CDR3 is TGCAGCGTTCGGGGGGGGGTGGAGTTTAGCACAGATACGCAGTATTTT.

The chain uses TRBV27 and TRBJ2-2, with D possibly being TRBD1 (5 bases). CDR3 size: 14 residues. The ends were cut back, 5 bases at V and 3 bases at J, with 10 bases in the middle. Germline loops: CDR1 MNHEY, CDR2 SMNVEV (reference sequence). DNA of the CDR3: TGTGCCAGCAGTACTGACAGATACACCGGGGAGCTGTTTTTT. The encoded protein is CASSTDRYTGELFF.

This clonotype was picked up many times. The gene calls are TRBV12-3 or TRBV12-4 and TRBJ1-2, with D possibly TRBD1 on 5 matching bases. V was pared by 3 bases and J by 2 bases, with 7 bases between. The CDR3 has 13 amino acids. The CDR3, as DNA: TGTGCCAGCAGTTTGCCAGGGAACTATGGCTACACCTTC. This translates into CASSLPGNYGYTF.

This clonotype was detected many times. The CDR3 here is CASSNRLGGRIGEQFF. The CDR3, as DNA: TGTGCCAGCAGCAACCGACTTGGTGGGAGGATAGGTGAGCAGTTCTTC. The V gene is TRBV5-4, the J gene TRBJ2-1, with D possibly matching TRBD2 (6 bases). This CDR3 has 16 residues. The V gene's germline CDR1 is SGHNT and CDR2 YYREEE (reference sequence). V shed 4 bases and J shed 9 bases, with 23 bases lying between them. Full variable domain (missing parts from reference TRBV5-4 and TRBJ2-1): ETGVTQSPTHLIKTRGQQVTLRCSSQSGHNTVSWYQQALGQGPQFIFQYYREEENGRGNFPPRFSGLQFPNYSSELNVNALELDDSALYLCASSNRLGGRIGEQFFGPGTRLTVL.